Following are 26 T cell receptor beta chains from one sample sequenced in a study of T cells in tuberculosis. Sequencing was performed with immunoSEQ multiplex PCR; in TCRdb, only in-frame clones are kept and a portion is missing. The table records more than 9,000 clones, approximately 94% of them present only once. The sequencing sample was made of PBMCs. These receptors all stem from an adult with tuberculosis.

This clone was detected only once. The V gene is TRBV5-1, the J gene TRBJ1-1, with D maybe TRBD1 (6 bases). V lost 5 bases and J lost 4, with 24 bases in between. There are 17 residues in the CDR3. Germline CDR1 reads SGHRS; CDR2 reads YFSETQ. The CDR3 region is CASSGGLGRGHGTEAFF. CDR3 sequence (DNA): TGCGCCAGCAGTGGGGGCCTAGGGCGGGGGCACGGCACTGAAGCTTTCTTT.

The chain is built from TRBV6-6 and TRBJ1-2; TRBD1 matches 8 bases. Trimming at V came to 5 bases and at J to 6 bases, leaving 8 bases not matched to a gene. The germline V gene encodes CDR1 MNHNY and CDR2 SVGAGI (reference sequence). The CDR3 totals 14 residues. In nucleotides, the CDR3 is TGTGCCAGCAGTCCAACAGGGGGTCTTCATGGCTACACCTTC. Amino acids: CASSPTGGLHGYTF.

The V call is TRBV10-2, the J call TRBJ1-5; D gene unclear. V was cut by 6 bases and J by 5 bases, with 14 bases left in between. This CDR3 comprises 14 residues. Germline V gene sequence: CDR1 WSHSY, CDR2 SAAADI. The CDR3 DNA reads as TGCGCCAGCAGCGCCTCGGGTTCAGATCAGCCCCAGCATTTT. As protein: CASSASGSDQPQHF.

The chain uses TRBV29-1 and TRBJ2-7, with 9 bases identical to TRBD1. Germline CDR1 is SQVTM and CDR2 is ANQGSEA. The V gene end was trimmed by 7 bases and the J gene end by 5 bases; junction bases not matched to a gene: 9. CDR3 length: 13 amino acids. CDR3 sequence: CSGQGDLQHEQYF. CDR3 sequence (DNA): TGCAGCGGACAGGGGGACCTCCAGCACGAGCAGTACTTC.

The chain recombines TRBV27 with TRBJ2-2; unclear D gene. The germline V gene encodes CDR1 MNHEY and CDR2 SMNVEV (reference sequence). There are 12 residues in the CDR3. V lost 4 bases and J lost 6, with 6 bases in between. The CDR3 region has the DNA TGTGCCAGCAGTTCCTCGGCCGGGGAGCTGTTTTTT. It is translated as CASSSSAGELFF.

J is TRBJ1-5 and V is TRBV7-6; D unresolved. The V end was cut by 2 bases, the J end by 4 bases, with 12 bases between. This CDR3 is 15 amino acids long. Looked up from germline, CDR1 is SGHVS and CDR2 is FNYEAQ. The CDR3 here is CASSLQSGLNQPQHF. The DNA for the CDR3 is TGTGCCAGCAGCTTACAGTCAGGTCTAAATCAGCCCCAGCATTTT.

The chain combines TRBV11-3 with TRBJ1-3; D is ambiguous. This CDR3 has 14 residues. The V end was cut by 2 bases, the J end by 2 bases, with 7 bases between. CDR1 SGHNT and CDR2 YENEEA come from the germline V gene. CDR3: CASSLYGAGNTIYF. As DNA, the CDR3 is TGTGCCAGCAGCTTATATGGAGCTGGAAACACCATATATTTT.

The chain links TRBV11-3 to TRBJ2-3; 8 bases agree with TRBD2. Germline V gene data show CDR1 as SGHNT and CDR2 as YENEEA. The CDR3 extends over 15 amino acids. V was pared by 3 bases and J by 4 bases, with 6 bases of the junction left unmatched. As DNA, the CDR3 is TGTGCCAGCAGCTTCGACGGGGGGGCGTCAGATACGCAGTATTTT. Translated: CASSFDGGASDTQYF.

The rearrangement links TRBV5-8 to TRBJ2-7, with 10 positions matching TRBD1. The CDR3 consists of 16 residues. Germline CDR1 SGHTS, CDR2 YDEGEE. With 4 bases clipped from V and 3 bases from J, the junction kept 10 bases outside the gene matches. The CDR3 DNA sequence: TGTGCCAGCAGCGGCAGAGACAGGGGGCTGAACTACGAGCAGTACTTC. Protein product: CASSGRDRGLNYEQYF.

This chain joins TRBV6-6 and TRBJ2-7, with D possibly matching TRBD1 (5 bases). CDR1 and CDR2 from the germline V gene are MNHNY and SVGAGI (reference sequence). The CDR3 totals 16 residues. V shed 1 base and J shed 1 base, with 14 bases lying between them. The CDR3 nucleotides read TGTGCCAGCAGTTACTTGGGCAGGGATCGTTCCTACGAGCAGTACTTC. Translation: CASSYLGRDRSYEQYF.

The chain recombines TRBV6-1 with TRBJ2-3; TRBD2 matches at 12 bases. In germline, CDR1 is MNHNS, CDR2 SASEGT. V shed 1 base and J 5 bases; nucleotides not matched to a gene: 10. CDR3 length equals 18 residues. CDR3: CASSEGRRLAGAIDTQYF. CDR3 sequence (DNA): TGTGCCAGCAGTGAAGGTCGTCGACTAGCGGGGGCGATAGATACGCAGTATTTT.

The CDR3 DNA follows: TGTGCCAGCAGTAAGGGACAGAACAATGAGCAGTTCTTC. It codes for CASSKGQNNEQFF. The chain carries TRBV6-5 and TRBJ2-1, with 7 bases identical to TRBD1. The V gene's germline CDR1 is MNHEY and CDR2 SVGAGI. CDR3 length equals 13 residues. The trim removed 5 bases at V and 5 bases at J, leaving 3 bases unmatched.

The V call is TRBV5-5, the J call TRBJ2-5, with TRBD1 matching over 9 bases. In germline, CDR1 is SGHKS, CDR2 YYEKEE (reference sequence). The CDR3 is 16 residues long. The trim removed 4 bases at V and 3 bases at J, leaving 10 bases unmatched. This chain's CDR3 is CASSNRNRGLEETQYF. The CDR3, as DNA: TGTGCCAGCAGCAACCGGAACAGGGGGCTAGAAGAGACCCAGTACTTC.

Only one count was recorded for this clone. The chain couples TRBV27 to TRBJ1-1; no reliable D call. Trimming left V 3 bases short and J 5 bases short, with 13 bases between. This CDR3 is 14 amino acids long. The germline V gene has CDR1 MNHEY and CDR2 SMNVEV (reference sequence). As DNA, the CDR3 is TGTGCCAGCAGTTTTAGCCCGGGGAAGACTGAAGCTTTCTTT. Its protein is CASSFSPGKTEAFF.

This clone was found once. The J gene is TRBJ2-2, the V gene TRBV5-4; TRBD2 matches at 10 bases. This CDR3 comprises 16 residues. J lost 3 bases, V lost 4 bases, and 6 bases had no gene match. Germline lookup yields CDR1 SGHNT and CDR2 YYREEE (reference sequence). The CDR3 DNA sequence: TGTGCCAGCAGCACCTCTAGCGGGGGCGACACCGGGGAGCTGTTTTTT. This encodes CASSTSSGGDTGELFF.

The rearrangement joins TRBV5-5 to TRBJ1-2; D call uncertain. From germline, CDR1 is SGHKS and CDR2 YYEKEE (reference sequence). The CDR3 is 13 residues long. Trimming stripped 0 bases from V and 5 bases from J, with 8 bases between. In DNA form, the CDR3 reads TGTGCCAGCAGCTTGGGACCGGGGTATGGCTACACCTTC. This translates into CASSLGPGYGYTF.

This chain connects TRBV19 to TRBJ2-7; 9 bases are a match to TRBD1. The J segment lost 7 bases and the V segment lost 5 bases, leaving 9 bases of the junction unmatched. Per the germline V gene, CDR1 is LNHDA and CDR2 is SQIVND (reference sequence). The CDR3 runs 14 residues. The CDR3 sequence: CASSSTGTGPEQYF. The CDR3 DNA reads as TGTGCCAGTAGTTCAACCGGGACAGGGCCGGAGCAGTACTTC.

About this clone itself: An end of the junction differs from the germline gene, which may be a read error. This chain uses TRBV6-1 with TRBJ1-2, with a weak D call TRBD1 (6 bases). The CDR3 is made up of 13 amino acids. Germline loops: CDR1 MNHNS, CDR2 SASEGT. The CDR3 loop reads CASRATGNSGYTF. The CDR3 nucleotides read TGTGCCAGCAGAGCGACAGGAAACTCTGGCTACACCTTC.

The chain employs TRBV30 and TRBJ2-7, with 7 nucleotides matching TRBD2. Germline lookup yields CDR1 GTSNPN and CDR2 SVGIG (reference sequence). Trimming at V came to 2 bases and at J to 3 bases, leaving 10 bases not matched to a gene. CDR3 length: 15 residues. CDR3: CAWSLRGDPLYEQYF. The CDR3 coding sequence is TGTGCCTGGAGTTTACGGGGGGACCCTCTCTACGAGCAGTACTTC.

For the CDR3, the DNA is TGTGCCTGGACATCTAACTCCTACAATGAGCAGTTCTTC. It translates to CAWTSNSYNEQFF. The rearrangement uses TRBV30 and TRBJ2-1, with D hard to call. This CDR3 is 13 amino acids long. Trimming cost V 4 bases and J 0 bases, with 7 bases left between them. Germline CDR1 is GTSNPN and CDR2 is SVGIG (reference sequence).

The chain is built from TRBV6-6 and TRBJ2-5, with D perhaps TRBD2 (8 bases). CDR1 MNHNY and CDR2 SVGAGI come from the germline V gene (reference sequence). CDR3 length: 13 residues. V was shortened by 5 bases and J by 9 bases, with 16 bases between the two germline ends. The CDR3 spells CASSAGLDRAQYF. The CDR3 nucleotides are TGTGCCAGCAGTGCGGGACTAGACAGGGCCCAGTACTTC.

The chain links TRBV5-1 to TRBJ1-1, with a weak D call TRBD1 (6 bases). The germline V gene encodes CDR1 SGHRS and CDR2 YFSETQ. The germline V and J ends were trimmed by 7 bases and 7 bases, with 20 bases remaining between them. CDR3 size: 14 residues. The CDR3 region is CASYNTGTPFEAFF. Here the CDR3 DNA reads TGCGCCAGCTACAATACAGGGACCCCGTTTGAAGCTTTCTTT.

V gene TRBV7-2 combines with J gene TRBJ2-1; 10 bases align to TRBD2. This CDR3 has 15 amino acids. J gave up 7 bases and V 0 bases, and 3 bases lay outside the gene matches. Per germline, CDR1 SGHTA and CDR2 FQGNSA. The CDR3, as DNA: TGTGCCAGCAGCTTAGCGCAGACTAGCGGGAATGAGCAGTTCTTC. Its protein product is CASSLAQTSGNEQFF.

This chain uses TRBV9 with TRBJ1-4; weak D call: TRBD1 (5 bases). Germline CDR1 SGDLS, CDR2 YYNGEE. V was shortened by 3 bases and J by 4 bases, with 13 bases between the two germline ends. The CDR3 spans 15 residues. CDR3 DNA sequence: TGTGCCAGCAGCGCAGGAGGGACCCATAATGAAAAACTGTTTTTT. It codes for CASSAGGTHNEKLFF.

The chain combines TRBV15 with TRBJ1-2; 7 nucleotides align to TRBD1. Losses at the gene ends were 1 base for V and 5 bases for J; bases not matched to a gene: 10. The CDR3 has 16 residues. Germline V gene data show CDR1 as LNHNV and CDR2 as YYDKDF (reference sequence). CDR3 sequence (DNA): TGTGCCACCAGCAGAGGCGGGACAGACCAATTATATGGCTACACCTTC. Protein: CATSRGGTDQLYGYTF.

J is TRBJ1-1 and V is TRBV30; no reliable D call. V was shortened by 1 base and J by 2 bases, with 11 bases between the two germline ends. This CDR3 is 14 amino acids long. Germline CDR1 reads GTSNPN; CDR2 reads SVGIG (reference sequence). CDR3: CAWSAGRPNTEAFF. The DNA of the CDR3 is TGTGCCTGGAGTGCCGGGAGACCCAACACTGAAGCTTTCTTT.